This note documents a single TCR beta chain sequence. This specimen comes from a study of T cells in Graves' hyperthyroidism and ophthalmopathy. This CDR3 has 13 amino acids. V lost 1 base and J 3 bases, leaving 10 bases between the germline ends. The germline V gene has CDR1 GTSNPN and CDR2 SVGIG (reference sequence). Amplification of TCR beta CDR3 regions was performed using RNA transcripts as template. Using the HTBI primer set, a first-round RT-PCR was run on the TCR CDR3. In TCRdb, the multiplex PCR reads were re-called with MiXCR into one record per CDR3 protein. The data contain 500,000 to 650,000 distinct CDR3 sequences, roughly a sixth of them singletons.

What was sequenced was blood. The chain uses TRBV30 and TRBJ2-7; D remains ambiguous. The sequence came from a young woman with Graves' ophthalmopathy. The CDR3 is CAWSGGGVYEQYF. The CDR3 region has the DNA TGTGCCTGGAGTGGGGGTGGGGTCTACGAGCAGTACTTC.